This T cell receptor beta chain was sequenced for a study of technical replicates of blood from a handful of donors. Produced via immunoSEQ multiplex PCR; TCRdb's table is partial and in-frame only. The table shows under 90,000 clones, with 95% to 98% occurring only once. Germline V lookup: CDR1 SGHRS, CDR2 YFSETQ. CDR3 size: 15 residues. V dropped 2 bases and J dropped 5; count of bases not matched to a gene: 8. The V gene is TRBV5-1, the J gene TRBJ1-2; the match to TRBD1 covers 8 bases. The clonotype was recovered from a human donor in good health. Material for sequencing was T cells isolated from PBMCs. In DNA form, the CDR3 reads TGCGCCAGCAGCTTAACAGGGGGAGTAAATTATGGCTACACCTTC. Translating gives CASSLTGGVNYGYTF. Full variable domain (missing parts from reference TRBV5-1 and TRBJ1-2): KAGVTQTPRYLIKTRGQQVTLSCSPISGHRSVSWYQQTPGQGLQFLFEYFSETQRNKGNFPGRFSGRQFSNSRSEMNVSTLELGDSALYLCASSLTGGVNYGYTFGSGTRLTVV.